Following are 19 T cell receptor beta chains from one sample sequenced in a study of response to subunit inactivated influenza vaccine. Each CDR3 protein gets one entry after TCRdb re-called the RT-PCR reads with MiXCR. Of under 500,000 distinct CDR3 sequences detected, around 9.9% appear once; the ten largest clones hold 9.5% to 15%. The sequencing here drew on PBMCs from blood, taken 35 to 45 days after vaccination. Receptors originate from a man aged 45-60 years who received an inactivated influenza vaccine.

Concerning this clonotype: The DNA is left out, because the CDR3 cannot be placed on it with certainty; the CDR3 is given as TCRdb lists it. V gene TRBV29-1 combines with J gene TRBJ2-1; the D call of TRBD2 is as the table states it, not checked on the DNA. The CDR3 has 14 residues if both end residues are counted. Germline CDR1 reads SQVTM; CDR2 reads ANQGSEA. The CDR3 reads CSVERAPWDEQFFF.

The rearrangement links TRBV6-1 to TRBJ1-1, with D perhaps matching TRBD1 (5 bases). This CDR3 comprises 16 residues. The germline V gene has CDR1 MNHNS and CDR2 SASEGT. With 2 bases removed from V and 5 bases from J, the gap between germline ends came to 18 bases. CDR3 bases: TGTGCCAGCAGTGAAACCCTCGGGAGGGGAGTTACTGAAGCTTTCTTT. It specifies CASSETLGRGVTEAFF.

This clonotype was recorded many times. The J gene is TRBJ2-5, the V gene TRBV20-1, with D uncertain. The CDR3 runs 13 residues. Trimming stripped 1 base from V and 2 bases from J, with 8 bases between. Germline V gives CDR1 DFQATT, CDR2 SNEGSKA (reference sequence). The DNA for the CDR3 is TGCAGTGCTAGAGTACCACGGCAAGAGACCCAGTACTTC. Translated, it gives CSARVPRQETQYF.

In its sample, this clonotype was seen a few times. The genes are TRBV4-3 and TRBJ1-3; tentative D call: TRBD1 (6 bases). V lost 0 bases, J lost 2 bases, and 14 bases lay in between. The CDR3 contains 17 residues. Germline CDR1 and CDR2: LGHNA and YSLEER. Written as DNA, the CDR3 is TGCGCCAGCAGCCAAGATTTACAGAGGGGGACTGGAAACACCATATATTTT. Translated, it gives CASSQDLQRGTGNTIYF.

The chain combines TRBV28 with TRBJ2-1; TRBD1 agrees at 8 bases. The CDR3 length is 15 residues. V dropped 5 bases and J dropped 4; count of bases not matched to a gene: 7. CDR1 is MDHEN, CDR2 SYDVKM, per germline. DNA of the CDR3: TGTGCCAGCAGTGGGACAGGAGGGGGTTACAATGAGCAGTTCTTC. Its translation is CASSGTGGGYNEQFF.

J is TRBJ2-1 and V is TRBV9; tentative D call: TRBD2 (6 bases). CDR3 length: 15 residues. Trimming cost V 3 bases and J 3 bases, with 13 bases left between them. Germline V gene sequence: CDR1 SGDLS, CDR2 YYNGEE. The CDR3 DNA follows: TGTGCCAGCAGCGAGGTGGGAGGTGTCTACAATGAGCAGTTCTTC. Its translation is CASSEVGGVYNEQFF.

Many counts were recorded for this clonotype. The V and J genes are TRBV20-1 and TRBJ2-7; the D gene is possibly TRBD1 (6 bases). The CDR3 consists of 13 residues. Germline V gene data show CDR1 as DFQATT and CDR2 as SNEGSKA (reference sequence). Trimming shortened V by 1 base and J by 6 bases, and 13 bases separated the two germline ends. The CDR3 sequence: CSARGTARSEQYF. CDR3 bases: TGCAGTGCTAGAGGGACAGCGAGATCCGAGCAGTACTTC.

A few counts support this clonotype. The rearrangement uses TRBV7-2 and TRBJ2-1; tentatively, D is TRBD1 or TRBD2 (5 bases each). The CDR3 has 15 residues. Trimming shortened V by 0 bases and J by 9 bases, and 15 bases separated the two germline ends. Germline-derived CDR1 and CDR2 are SGHTA and FQGNSA. CDR3 residues: CASSLANGAASEQFF. As DNA, the CDR3 is TGTGCCAGCAGCTTAGCAAACGGGGCCGCGAGTGAGCAGTTCTTC.

This clonotype was seen more than once but under ten times. CDR3 sequence: CSASDLAGDAYEQYF. The CDR3 bases are TGCAGTGCTAGTGATCTAGCGGGAGACGCCTACGAGCAGTACTTC. V and J are TRBV20-1 and TRBJ2-7, with 10 bases lining up with TRBD2. The CDR3 sequence is 15 residues long. Per germline, CDR1 DFQATT and CDR2 SNEGSKA (reference sequence). The junction had 7 bases not matched to a gene; V was cut back by 3 bases and J by 2 bases.

This clonotype was observed a few times. The chain employs TRBV20-1 and TRBJ1-6, with a tentative D call TRBD1 (6 bases). CDR1 and CDR2 (germline): DFQATT, SNEGSKA (reference sequence). The CDR3 is made up of 16 amino acids. Trimming pared 3 bases from V and 8 bases from J, leaving 20 bases between. The CDR3 DNA reads as TGCAGTGCTAGTCCCCCAGGGTTCCACAGGGATTCACCCCTCCACTTT. Translating gives CSASPPGFHRDSPLHF.

The CDR3 bases are TGCAGTGCTTACCGGGACAGGGTGTCGGCCAAAAACATTCAGTACTTC. This translates into CSAYRDRVSAKNIQYF. The chain links TRBV20-1 to TRBJ2-4; 9 nucleotides agree with TRBD1. The trim removed 5 bases at V and 1 base at J, leaving 9 bases unmatched. From germline, CDR1 is DFQATT and CDR2 SNEGSKA (reference sequence). This CDR3 region has 16 residues.

The rearrangement links TRBV4-3 to TRBJ1-6; a possible D gene is TRBD1 (6 bases). CDR3 length: 16 residues. From germline, CDR1 is LGHNA and CDR2 YSLEER. V lost 0 bases and J 9 bases, leaving 15 bases between the germline ends. For the CDR3, the DNA is TGCGCCAGCAGCCAAGATGGTACAGGGTGGGGTTCACCCCTCCACTTT. Its protein product is CASSQDGTGWGSPLHF.

This clonotype was detected many times. V usage is TRBV5-1 and J usage is TRBJ2-7, with 9 bases identical to TRBD2. The CDR3 is 15 amino acids. V trimming: 0 bases; J trimming: 4 bases; junction bases outside the gene matches: 5. Germline lookup yields CDR1 SGHRS and CDR2 YFSETQ. For the CDR3, the DNA is TGCGCCAGCAGCTTGGAGACTAGCGGACCTTACGAGCAGTACTTC. Its translation is CASSLETSGPYEQYF. The full variable domain, rest sourced from reference TRBV5-1 and TRBJ2-7, is KAGVTQTPRYLIKTRGQQVTLSCSPISGHRSVSWYQQTPGQGLQFLFEYFSETQRNKGNFPGRFSGRQFSNSRSEMNVSTLELGDSALYLCASSLETSGPYEQYFGPGTRLTVT.

This clonotype was found many times. This chain uses TRBV10-3 with TRBJ2-5; D unclear. The V gene lost 6 bases and the J gene lost 5 bases, with 7 bases spanning the gap. CDR1 and CDR2 (germline): ENHRY, SYGVKD. The CDR3 spans 11 residues. Here the CDR3 reads CAIRAEETQYF. The CDR3 region has the DNA TGTGCCATCAGGGCAGAGGAGACCCAGTACTTC.

A few counts support this clonotype. Here the CDR3 reads CASSLPRTGGPTYGYTF. The CDR3 DNA sequence: TGTGCCAGCAGCTTACCTCGGACAGGGGGACCCACCTATGGCTACACCTTC. This sequence joins TRBV7-2 and TRBJ1-2, with 10 nucleotides matching TRBD1. CDR1 and CDR2 (germline): SGHTA, FQGNSA. Unmatched junction bases numbered 10, after V lost 2 bases and J lost 4 bases. The CDR3 covers 17 residues.

This clonotype has a handful of counts. This chain joins TRBV4-1 and TRBJ1-1, with 7 positions matching TRBD1. The CDR3 is 15 amino acids. Losses at the gene ends were 1 base for V and 4 bases for J; bases not matched to a gene: 6. Germline loops: CDR1 MGHRA, CDR2 YSYEKL. The chain's CDR3 is CASSQVSGGTTEAFF. The CDR3 DNA follows: TGCGCCAGCAGCCAAGTTTCAGGGGGGACCACTGAAGCTTTCTTT.

The rearrangement links TRBV28 to TRBJ1-1, with D possibly being TRBD1 (6 bases). Trimming cost V 6 bases and J 7 bases, with 15 bases left between them. This CDR3 has 13 amino acids. CDR1 MDHEN and CDR2 SYDVKM come from the germline V gene. The CDR3 protein is CASSRVTGLEAFF. CDR3 DNA sequence: TGTGCCAGCAGCCGCGTCACAGGGCTTGAAGCTTTCTTT.

The gene calls are TRBV11-2 and TRBJ2-6; 7 bases fit TRBD1. CDR1 and CDR2 (germline): SGHAT, FQNNGV. V gave up 6 bases and J gave up 0 bases; unmatched junction bases: 14. This CDR3 comprises 19 residues. This CDR3 reads CASSFPLGQHSSGANVLTF. DNA of the CDR3: TGTGCCAGCAGTTTTCCCTTGGGACAGCATAGCTCTGGGGCCAACGTCCTGACTTTC.

This clonotype occurred many times. The chain employs TRBV12-3 or TRBV12-4 and TRBJ2-5; a possible D gene is TRBD2 (5 bases). This CDR3 comprises 12 residues. V was cut by 8 bases and J by 7 bases, with 14 bases left in between. CDR3 residues: CASLGAESTQYF. CDR3 sequence (DNA): TGTGCCAGCCTCGGAGCGGAGTCGACCCAGTACTTC.